This T cell receptor beta chain was identified during a study of T cell changes during pregnancy in multiple sclerosis. This CDR3 has 14 residues. Looked up from germline, CDR1 is MNHEY and CDR2 is SMNVEV (reference sequence). V was shortened by 0 bases and J by 3 bases, with 8 bases between the two germline ends. Assay used: immunoSEQ multiplex PCR; TCRdb lists only in-frame clones, some missing. The sample has approximately 40,000 clones; roughly 91% are singletons. The clonotype comes from a female donor with multiple sclerosis, enrolled in a pregnancy study. The chain couples TRBV27 to TRBJ1-1; the D gene is possibly TRBD1 (6 bases). The source was CD4+ T cells from peripheral blood mononuclear cells, collected in the first trimester of pregnancy. The CDR3 nucleotides read TGTGCCAGCAGTTTATCTAGGGGGTACACTGAAGCTTTCTTT. Its translation: CASSLSRGYTEAFF.